These 15 T cell receptor beta chains share one sample of origin, sequenced in a study of blood T cell repertoires in COVID-19. Assay: immunoSEQ multiplex PCR; the TCRdb copy retains only in-frame clones and omits some. In the table there are about 94,000 clones, 80% of which are singletons. Sequencing was done on a sample of peripheral blood. The source is a human donor in a cohort sampled during active COVID-19.

The rearrangement joins TRBV6-5 to TRBJ1-1; TRBD1 is a possible D gene (6 bases). V was pared by 6 bases and J by 2 bases, with 13 bases between. Germline lookup yields CDR1 MNHEY and CDR2 SVGAGI. The CDR3 has 14 amino acids. The CDR3 protein is CASSRWTANTEAFF. The CDR3 DNA reads as TGTGCCAGCAGCCGCTGGACAGCAAACACTGAAGCTTTCTTT.

This clone came up once. V is TRBV24-1 and J is TRBJ2-2; D unresolved. CDR3 length equals 17 residues. Trimming took 0 bases from V and 4 from J, leaving 14 bases between them. Germline V gene sequence: CDR1 KGHDR, CDR2 SFDVKD. As DNA, the CDR3 is TGTGCCACCAGTGATTTGGCTGGCAGTGGAGTCACCGGGGAGCTGTTTTTT. Its protein is CATSDLAGSGVTGELFF.

This chain uses TRBV5-1 with TRBJ2-7; 7 nucleotides agree with TRBD1. The germline V gene has CDR1 SGHRS and CDR2 YFSETQ. The CDR3 length is 14 residues. With 4 bases clipped from V and 3 bases from J, the junction kept 7 bases outside the gene matches. The DNA for the CDR3 is TGCGCCAGCAGCCCGGGACAGCAACTCTACGAGCAGTACTTC. Its protein product is CASSPGQQLYEQYF.

This clone is medium-sized by share. The V call is TRBV10-3, the J call TRBJ2-1; D possibly corresponds to TRBD2 (5 bases). V lost 3 bases and J lost 7, with 19 bases in between. The CDR3 runs to 16 residues. CDR1 is ENHRY, CDR2 SYGVKD, per germline. The chain's CDR3 is CAISDLAGVMWNEQFF. The CDR3 DNA sequence: TGTGCCATCAGTGACCTGGCGGGCGTAATGTGGAATGAGCAGTTCTTC.

The rearrangement links TRBV6-5 to TRBJ2-7; 7 bases align to TRBD1. V shed 2 bases, J shed 3 bases, and the junction held 7 bases outside the gene matches. Germline lookup yields CDR1 MNHEY and CDR2 SVGAGI. The CDR3 spans 15 residues. In DNA, the CDR3 is TGTGCCAGCAGTTACAGTTTAGGGGGCAACTACGAGCAGTACTTC. Translating gives CASSYSLGGNYEQYF.

The chain employs TRBV3-1 (or the pseudogene TRBV3-2) and TRBJ2-3, with TRBD2 as a possible D gene (5 bases). The CDR3 extends over 16 amino acids. Per germline, CDR1 LGHDT and CDR2 YNNKEL (reference sequence). V shed 7 bases and J shed 1 base, with 18 bases lying between them. The CDR3 coding sequence is TGTGCCAGCACCGGCCCCGGGAAAAAGGGCACAGATACGCAGTATTTT. Protein sequence: CASTGPGKKGTDTQYF.

This clone showed up just once. This chain uses TRBV3-1 (or the pseudogene TRBV3-2) with TRBJ2-1, with 8 bases identical to TRBD1. The CDR3 covers 14 residues. V lost 0 bases, J lost 9 bases, and 4 bases stayed unmatched. Germline V gives CDR1 LGHDT, CDR2 YNNKEL (reference sequence). CDR3 nucleotides: TGTGCCAGCAGCCAAGATGCAGGGGGCGGTGAGCAGTTCTTC. Translated: CASSQDAGGGEQFF.

J is TRBJ2-2 and V is TRBV19, with a possible D match to TRBD2 (5 bases). Trimming removed 5 bases from V and 5 bases from J, with 15 bases in between. Germline V gives CDR1 LNHDA, CDR2 SQIVND (reference sequence). The CDR3 spans 15 residues. CDR3 region: CASSAQRGSTGELFF. The CDR3 coding sequence is TGTGCCAGTAGTGCCCAACGGGGATCAACCGGGGAGCTGTTTTTT.

The chain has TRBV18 and TRBJ1-4; D gene uncertain. V dropped 4 bases and J dropped 7 bases, with 13 bases sitting between them. The CDR3 runs to 14 residues. CDR1 and CDR2 from the germline V gene are KGHSH and LQKENI. The CDR3 loop is CASSHRDGGEKLFF. CDR3 coding DNA: TGTGCCAGCTCACACCGGGATGGAGGTGAAAAACTGTTTTTT. The full variable domain, in which reference TRBV18 and TRBJ1-4 provide the parts outside the CDR3, is NAGVMQNPRHLVRRRGQEARLRCSPMKGHSHVYWYRQLPEEGLKFMVYLQKENIIDESGMPKERFSAEFPKEGPSILRIQQVVRGDSAAYFCASSHRDGGEKLFFGSGTQLSVL.

The rearrangement uses TRBV18 and TRBJ1-1; D unclear. CDR1 is KGHSH, CDR2 LQKENI, per germline. V was shortened by 5 bases and J by 2 bases, with 15 bases between the two germline ends. The CDR3 consists of 15 residues. CDR3 in DNA: TGTGCCAGCTCATTACAGCGGGTGGGTAACACTGAAGCTTTCTTT. Translated, it gives CASSLQRVGNTEAFF.

The chain joins TRBV11-3 to TRBJ1-1; possibly TRBD1 for D (5 bases). The CDR3 has 14 residues. The ends were cut back, 5 bases at V and 3 bases at J, with 13 bases in the middle. Per the germline V gene, CDR1 is SGHNT and CDR2 is YENEEA. CDR3 nucleotide sequence: TGTGCCAGCAGCCCACTGGGGGGAGACACTGAAGCTTTCTTT. Residues: CASSPLGGDTEAFF.

The rearrangement links TRBV12-3 or TRBV12-4 to TRBJ1-5; D possibly corresponds to TRBD1 (6 bases). V lost 3 bases and J 9 bases, leaving 12 bases between the germline ends. The CDR3 extends over 13 amino acids. The CDR3 is CASSFGGAGPQHF. CDR3 bases: TGTGCCAGCAGTTTTGGGGGCGCGGGGCCCCAGCATTTT.

This rearrangement joins TRBV5-3 to TRBJ2-7, with a possible D match to TRBD1 (5 bases). TRBV5-3 is an ORF, with its function uncertain. V was cut by 3 bases and J by 3 bases, with 16 bases left in between. CDR3 length equals 15 residues. Here the CDR3 reads CARSSRVNTGYEQYF. The CDR3 DNA reads as TGTGCCAGAAGCTCCAGGGTTAACACCGGCTACGAGCAGTACTTC.

The chain couples TRBV5-1 to TRBJ1-4, with 7 bases identical to TRBD1. From germline, CDR1 is SGHRS and CDR2 YFSETQ. V trimming: 3 bases; J trimming: 6 bases; junction bases outside the gene matches: 5. The CDR3 sequence is 14 residues long. The CDR3 bases are TGCGCCAGCAGCTCAGACAGGGTCGATGAAAAACTGTTTTTT. It encodes CASSSDRVDEKLFF.

The chain has TRBV4-2 and TRBJ2-3, with 13 nucleotides matching TRBD2. Germline values: CDR1 LGHNA, CDR2 YNFKEQ. Trimming at V came to 5 bases and at J to 0 bases, leaving 14 bases not matched to a gene. The CDR3 is 20 amino acids. The CDR3 sequence: CASSALGITSGRESTDTQYF. The CDR3 DNA reads as TGTGCCAGCAGCGCGCTAGGCATCACTAGCGGGAGGGAAAGCACAGATACGCAGTATTTT.